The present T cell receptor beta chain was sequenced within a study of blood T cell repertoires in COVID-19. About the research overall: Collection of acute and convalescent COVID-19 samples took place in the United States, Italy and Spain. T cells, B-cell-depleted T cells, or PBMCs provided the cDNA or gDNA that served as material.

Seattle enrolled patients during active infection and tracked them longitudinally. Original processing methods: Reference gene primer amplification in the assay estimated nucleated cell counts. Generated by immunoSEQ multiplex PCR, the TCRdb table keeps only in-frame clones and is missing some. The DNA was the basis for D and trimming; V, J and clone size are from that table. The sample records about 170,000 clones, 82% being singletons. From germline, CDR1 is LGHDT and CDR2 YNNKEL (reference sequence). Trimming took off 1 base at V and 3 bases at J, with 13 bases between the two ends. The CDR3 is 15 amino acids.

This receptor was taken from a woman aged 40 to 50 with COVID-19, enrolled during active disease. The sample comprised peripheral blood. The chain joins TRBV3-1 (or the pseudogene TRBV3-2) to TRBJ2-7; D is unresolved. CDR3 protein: CASSQGAPPGYEQYF. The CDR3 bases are TGTGCCAGCAGCCAAGGTGCCCCCCCGGGCTACGAGCAGTACTTC.